A single sample gave rise to the 11 T cell receptor beta chains below, sequenced in a study of blood T cell repertoires in COVID-19. The data were produced by immunoSEQ multiplex PCR, yet TCRdb's version contains in-frame clones alone and is incomplete. The sample shows 250,000 or so clones, approximately 86% of them seen only once. Sequencing was carried out using peripheral blood. The origin of the receptors is a man aged 35 to 55 with active or convalescent COVID-19.

The chain is built from TRBV15 and TRBJ1-3; D is ambiguous. The CDR3 consists of 17 residues. With 3 bases removed from V and 7 bases from J, the gap between germline ends came to 22 bases. Germline CDR1 LNHNV, CDR2 YYDKDF (reference sequence). In DNA form, the CDR3 reads TGTGCCACCAGCAGCCCCAAGACTACCGGCGGGTGGAACACCATATATTTT. It encodes CATSSPKTTGGWNTIYF.

The chain combines TRBV5-1 with TRBJ2-7, with 9 bases fitting TRBD1. With 2 bases clipped from V and 5 bases from J, the junction kept 5 bases outside the gene matches. Germline assignment: CDR1 SGHRS and CDR2 YFSETQ. CDR3 length: 14 residues. CDR3 bases: TGCGCCAGCAGCTTCACAGGGGGCTTTGACGAGCAGTACTTC. Translated, it gives CASSFTGGFDEQYF.

The rearrangement joins TRBV9 to TRBJ1-1; TRBD1 matches 7 bases. V lost 6 bases, J lost 5 bases, and 16 bases stayed unmatched. The germline V gene has CDR1 SGDLS and CDR2 YYNGEE. The CDR3 has 16 residues. The CDR3: CASTPTGFFLGTEAFF. In DNA, the CDR3 is TGTGCCAGCACCCCGACAGGGTTTTTTTTGGGTACTGAAGCTTTCTTT.

This clone was recorded once. In the same sample, other DNA sequences code for this CDR3. This chain links TRBV9 with TRBJ1-3, with 7 bases aligning to TRBD1. Germline CDR1 and CDR2: SGDLS and YYNGEE. This CDR3 has 14 residues. Trimming cost V 3 bases and J 2 bases; bases outside gene matches: 2. As DNA, the CDR3 is TGTGCCAGCAGCGCGGGGACAGCTGGAAACACCATATATTTT. As protein: CASSAGTAGNTIYF.

The CDR3 nucleotides are TGTGCCAGTAGTATAGGAGGATTCCAAGAGACCCAGTACTTC. Translated, it gives CASSIGGFQETQYF. The J gene is TRBJ2-5, the V gene TRBV19; D is unclear. V lost 1 base and J 1 base, leaving 7 bases between the germline ends. This CDR3 is built from 14 residues. Germline CDR1 reads LNHDA; CDR2 reads SQIVND (reference sequence).

The chain employs TRBV10-2 and TRBJ1-2; D may be TRBD1 (6 bases). There are 15 residues in the CDR3. The V gene's germline CDR1 is WSHSY and CDR2 SAAADI. Trimming shortened V by 3 bases and J by 5 bases, and 16 bases separated the two germline ends. CDR3 sequence (DNA): TGCGCCAGCAGTGACCCGATCAGGGGCCAATATGGCTACACCTTC. Protein sequence: CASSDPIRGQYGYTF.

A few counts support this clone. The CDR3 region is CASSPQTGLGYGYTF. The CDR3 coding sequence is TGTGCCAGCAGTCCCCAGACAGGTCTCGGGTATGGCTACACCTTC. J is TRBJ1-2 and V is TRBV28, with TRBD1 as a possible D gene (6 bases). CDR3 length: 15 amino acids. Trimming pared 5 bases from V and 5 bases from J, leaving 18 bases between. Germline V CDR1 and CDR2: MDHEN, SYDVKM.

The gene calls are TRBV30 and TRBJ2-4, with D possibly TRBD1 on 5 matching bases. CDR3 length: 13 residues. Deletions cut 2 bases from V and 8 bases from J, with 13 bases between. Germline lookup yields CDR1 GTSNPN and CDR2 SVGIG (reference sequence). The CDR3 DNA reads TGTGCCTGGAGTAAGCCCGTGGGGCACATTCAGTACTTC. This gives the protein CAWSKPVGHIQYF.

J is TRBJ2-4 and V is TRBV19; perhaps TRBD1 as D (5 bases). The CDR3 is made up of 15 amino acids. Trimming took off 4 bases at V and 7 bases at J, with 17 bases between the two ends. Germline V gene sequence: CDR1 LNHDA, CDR2 SQIVND (reference sequence). The CDR3 loop reads CASSRGDSLGNIQYF. The CDR3 DNA reads as TGTGCCAGTAGTAGGGGTGACAGCCTGGGGAACATTCAGTACTTC. Combining the CDR3 with reference TRBV19 and TRBJ2-4 gives the whole variable domain DGGITQSPKYLFRKEGQNVTLSCEQNLNHDAMYWYRQDPGQGLRLIYYSQIVNDFQKGDIAEGYSVSREKKESFPLTVTSAQKNPTAFYLCASSRGDSLGNIQYFGAGTRLSVL.

J is TRBJ2-7 and V is TRBV29-1; tentative D call: TRBD2 (5 bases). V was clipped by 1 base and J by 0 bases, with 10 bases between them. The CDR3 totals 14 residues. Germline lookup yields CDR1 SQVTM and CDR2 ANQGSEA. The CDR3 region has the DNA TGCAGCGTTGAAGCAACGGGGAACTCCTACGAGCAGTACTTC. Its translation is CSVEATGNSYEQYF.

The CDR3 region is CATSINTGDTQYF. The CDR3 nucleotides read TGTGCCACCAGCATTAATACAGGGGATACGCAGTATTTT. This chain uses TRBV15 with TRBJ2-3; perhaps TRBD1 as D (6 bases). The germline gives CDR1 LNHNV, CDR2 YYDKDF (reference sequence). Trimming left V 4 bases short and J 6 bases short, with 11 bases between. The CDR3 extends over 13 amino acids.